This T cell receptor beta chain is drawn from a study of shared clonotypes between healthy human individuals. Study context: The cohort had a couple of women and three men, ages 18 to 49. Whole-study results and caveats: Clonotypes shared by all four sorted-subset donors had higher generation probabilities than non-shared clonotypes. It was observed that roughly 5.4% of naive CD4 clonotypes were shared across several donors.

In the case of this clone: Its antigen is undetermined.

Germline V gives CDR1 SGHTA, CDR2 FQGNSA. Trimming at V came to 5 bases and at J to 6 bases, leaving 9 bases not matched to a gene. This CDR3 region has 14 residues. The donor population consisted of healthy HIV-negative adults with no recent acute infections or vaccinations. Data came from immunoSEQ multiplex PCR; TCRdb stores just in-frame clones and leaves some out. Counted here are over a million clones, around 76% occurring once; the ten biggest clones make up about 1.5%. Sequenced: memory CD4+ T cells sorted from blood. Subset reported: CD45RA-negative fraction. This clonotype originated in a man younger than 30 in good health. The J gene is TRBJ2-7, the V gene TRBV7-2, with 8 bases lining up with TRBD1. The CDR3 spells CASSDGTGYREQYF. For the CDR3, the DNA is TGTGCCAGCAGCGACGGGACAGGCTATCGCGAGCAGTACTTC.